The 18 T cell receptor beta chains in this list originate from one sample, sequenced in a study of cytomegalovirus exposure and HLA in healthy donors. The PCR ran on 60 Vbeta and 13 Jbeta primers. Produced via immunoSEQ multiplex PCR; TCRdb's table is partial and in-frame only. This sample has approximately 130,000 clones, with approximately 72% found just once. Source material: PBMCs. The receptors shown here come from a human donor in good health.

The chain combines TRBV7-2 with TRBJ2-7, with a possible D match to TRBD1 (5 bases). Germline V gene sequence: CDR1 SGHTA, CDR2 FQGNSA. The CDR3 spans 16 residues. Trimming took 1 base from V and 3 from J, leaving 16 bases between them. CDR3 DNA: TGTGCCAGCAGCTTAGAAATGGGCGGCAGGGTCTACGAGCAGTACTTC. Translating it yields CASSLEMGGRVYEQYF.

This chain joins TRBV27 and TRBJ2-3; 13 nucleotides line up with TRBD2. CDR1 is MNHEY, CDR2 SMNVEV, per germline (reference sequence). The CDR3 is made up of 16 amino acids. The V segment lost 3 bases and the J segment 1 base; nucleotides outside the gene matches: 1. Written as DNA, the CDR3 is TGTGCCAGCAGTTTCGGACTAGCGGGAGGCACAGATACGCAGTATTTT. Translation: CASSFGLAGGTDTQYF.

In regard to this clone: The identical CDR3 is also encoded by other nucleotide sequences in the sample. The chain uses TRBV5-1 and TRBJ2-7; the D is unclear. Germline V gives CDR1 SGHRS, CDR2 YFSETQ. This CDR3 has 13 amino acids. Between the trimmed V and J ends, which lost 0 bases and 0 bases, there was a span of 4 bases. CDR3 residues: CASSLGASYEQYF. The DNA for the CDR3 is TGCGCCAGCAGCTTGGGGGCCTCCTACGAGCAGTACTTC.

On this clone itself: An end of the junction does not agree with germline; a read error may underlie this. The rearrangement joins TRBV7-9 to TRBJ2-2, with D perhaps matching TRBD1 (6 bases). CDR3 size: 17 residues. Germline CDR1 is SEHNR and CDR2 is FQNEAQ (reference sequence). The CDR3 DNA reads TGTTCCAGCAGCTACTCCAGGGGATCATTAGGCACCGGGGAGCTGTTTTTT. Encoded protein: CSSSYSRGSLGTGELFF. The full variable domain, its missing parts supplied by reference TRBV7-9 and TRBJ2-2, is DTGVSQNPRHKITKRGQNVTFRCDPISEHNRLYWYRQTLGQGPEFLTYFQNEAQLEKSRLLSDRFSAERPKGSFSTLEIQRTEQGDSAMYLCSSSYSRGSLGTGELFFGEGSRLTVL.

The gene calls are TRBV7-9 and TRBJ1-4; D remains ambiguous. Trimming pared 0 bases from V and 2 bases from J, leaving 13 bases between. Germline values: CDR1 SEHNR, CDR2 FQNEAQ (reference sequence). This CDR3 has 17 residues. The DNA for the CDR3 is TGTGCCAGCAGCTTAGCGAGGAGTTCGGAGACTAATGAAAAACTGTTTTTT. Protein: CASSLARSSETNEKLFF.

The chain combines TRBV11-2 with TRBJ1-3, with TRBD1 identical over 12 bases. CDR1 is SGHAT and CDR2 is FQNNGV in the germline V gene. With 5 bases clipped from V and 1 base from J, the junction kept 9 bases outside the gene matches. The CDR3 covers 18 residues. CDR3 DNA sequence: TGTGCCAGCAGCCTTGGGACAGGGGGCTTTGGGTCTGGAAACACCATATATTTT. Translated: CASSLGTGGFGSGNTIYF.

V is TRBV4-2 and J is TRBJ2-1; TRBD2 agrees at 7 bases. This CDR3 has 13 residues. Germline loops: CDR1 LGHNA, CDR2 YNFKEQ. V gave up 1 base and J gave up 13 bases; unmatched junction bases: 7. CDR3 coding DNA: TGTGCCAGCAGCCAAGTCGGAGCGGGGCATCAGTTCTTC. It codes for CASSQVGAGHQFF.

The sample holds a few counts of this clone. One end of the junction is discordant with germline, which a read error may explain. The chain couples TRBV5-4 to TRBJ1-1; the D gene is possibly TRBD1 (6 bases). This CDR3 is built from 15 residues. Germline assignment: CDR1 SGHNT and CDR2 YYREEE (reference sequence). The CDR3 DNA follows: TGTGCCAGCAGCCCGTGGGGGCAGCTGAACACTGAAGCTTTTTTT. This sequence encodes CASSPWGQLNTEAFF.

The V call is TRBV19, the J call TRBJ1-2; maybe TRBD1 (5 bases). The CDR3 spans 18 residues. V lost 4 bases, J lost 2 bases, and 23 bases lay in between. CDR1 is LNHDA and CDR2 is SQIVND in the germline V gene (reference sequence). CDR3 DNA: TGTGCCAGTAGTAGTCCGCGGGACTCCGGAGAGGACAACTATGGCTACACCTTC. This sequence encodes CASSSPRDSGEDNYGYTF.

The V gene is TRBV7-9, the J gene TRBJ2-7; 9 bases match TRBD1. V lost 5 bases, J lost 1 base, and 15 bases stayed unmatched. The CDR3 loop spans 18 amino acids. CDR1 and CDR2 (germline): SEHNR, FQNEAQ (reference sequence). This chain's CDR3 is CASSARPGTGSLSYEQYF. The CDR3 DNA sequence: TGTGCCAGCAGCGCCCGCCCCGGGACAGGGTCCCTTTCCTACGAGCAGTACTTC.

The gene calls are TRBV5-4 and TRBJ1-2; D might be TRBD1 (5 bases). Trimming took off 3 bases at V and 3 bases at J, with 15 bases between the two ends. The CDR3 has 15 residues. The germline CDR1 and CDR2 sequences are SGHNT and YYREEE (reference sequence). This CDR3 reads CASSSGGRSYYGYTF. In DNA, the CDR3 is TGTGCCAGCAGCTCGGGGGGAAGGTCGTACTATGGCTACACCTTC. The full variable domain, in which reference TRBV5-4 and TRBJ1-2 provide the parts outside the CDR3, is ETGVTQSPTHLIKTRGQQVTLRCSSQSGHNTVSWYQQALGQGPQFIFQYYREEENGRGNFPPRFSGLQFPNYSSELNVNALELDDSALYLCASSSGGRSYYGYTFGSGTRLTVV.

This clone was counted between two and nine times. The chain uses TRBV2 and TRBJ2-1; no definite D call. Germline loops: CDR1 SNHLY, CDR2 FYNNEI. CDR3 length: 12 amino acids. V was cut by 3 bases and J by 8 bases, with 8 bases left in between. CDR3 region: CASSDQVHEQFF. The CDR3 nucleotides read TGTGCCAGCAGTGATCAGGTGCATGAGCAGTTCTTC.

The chain joins TRBV5-8 to TRBJ2-5; 7 bases line up with TRBD1. The V gene's germline CDR1 is SGHTS and CDR2 YDEGEE. V shed 4 bases and J 7 bases; nucleotides not matched to a gene: 10. The CDR3 loop spans 14 amino acids. The CDR3 nucleotides read TGTGCCAGCAGCCCGGGACAGTTTAGGGGGACCCAGTACTTC. Encoded protein: CASSPGQFRGTQYF.

This clone came up a few times. The chain links TRBV11-1 to TRBJ1-5; D might be TRBD1 (6 bases). CDR1 and CDR2 (germline): SGHAT, FQDESV (reference sequence). The CDR3 covers 19 residues. The V end lost 5 bases, the J end lost 0 bases, and 23 bases lay between the germline ends. CDR3 bases: TGTGCCAGCAGCCCGAACCAACAGGGAGAAACTTATAGCAATCAGCCCCAGCATTTT. It yields the protein CASSPNQQGETYSNQPQHF.

This chain joins TRBV6-5 and TRBJ2-3, with 7 bases matching TRBD2. CDR3 length: 12 residues. Germline V lookup: CDR1 MNHEY, CDR2 SVGAGI. V lost 6 bases, J lost 8 bases, and 5 bases stayed unmatched. The chain's CDR3 is CASSPGLGTQYF. CDR3 DNA: TGTGCCAGCAGCCCCGGACTAGGTACGCAGTATTTT.

The chain has TRBV7-6 and TRBJ2-1, with D possibly TRBD1 on 6 matching bases. CDR3 size: 17 residues. V was pared by 1 base and J by 0 bases, with 13 bases between. Germline-derived CDR1 and CDR2 are SGHVS and FNYEAQ. This CDR3 reads CASSLVRADSSYNEQFF. The CDR3 nucleotides are TGTGCCAGCAGCTTAGTGCGGGCGGACAGCTCCTACAATGAGCAGTTCTTC.

The genes are TRBV2 and TRBJ2-5; 7 bases agree with TRBD1. With 8 bases clipped from V and 2 bases from J, the junction kept 5 bases outside the gene matches. Germline loops: CDR1 SNHLY, CDR2 FYNNEI. The CDR3 runs 13 residues. CDR3 region: CASGTALQETQYF. The CDR3 DNA reads TGTGCCAGCGGGACAGCCTTACAAGAGACCCAGTACTTC. The full variable domain, with the rest looked up from reference TRBV2 and TRBJ2-5, is EPEVTQTPSHQVTQMGQEVILRCVPISNHLYFYWYRQILGQKVEFLVSFYNNEISEKSEIFDDQFSVERPDGSNFTLKIRSTKLEDSAMYFCASGTALQETQYFGPGTRLLVL.

The chain joins TRBV5-1 to TRBJ2-7; 14 positions match TRBD2. The CDR3 loop spans 16 amino acids. Trimming cost V 4 bases and J 7 bases; bases outside gene matches: 10. The germline V gene encodes CDR1 SGHRS and CDR2 YFSETQ. The chain's CDR3 is CASSIGTSGSLSEQYF. The CDR3 DNA sequence: TGCGCCAGCAGCATAGGGACTAGCGGGAGCTTGAGTGAGCAGTACTTC.